The 13 T cell receptor beta chains listed next were all sequenced from one sample in a study of low-dose radiotherapy and immunotherapy resistance in tumors. TRAV- and TRBV-specific primers, spanning alpha and beta chains, primed first-strand cDNA. TCRs were amplified for around 20 PCR cycles with a constant-region primer and V-primer adapter. TCRdb recomputed calls from the reads with MiXCR, one row per CDR3 protein. The table includes tens of thousands of distinct CDR3 sequences, around a fifth detected once. The time point was: after trial treatment. Treatment given: LDRT plus nivolumab, ipilimumab, low-dose cyclophosphamide and aspirin (RACIN trial). The specimen was PBMCs, collected after low-dose radiotherapy plus immunotherapy. The receptor set was obtained from a female donor with ovarian cancer.

This clonotype was seen many times. V gene TRBV6-2 or TRBV6-3 combines with J gene TRBJ2-3; the match to TRBD1 covers 8 bases. The J segment lost 6 bases and the V segment lost 8 bases, leaving 7 bases of the junction unmatched. The CDR3 loop spans 13 amino acids. Germline lookup yields CDR1 MNHEY and CDR2 SVGEGT. CDR3 loop: CASLRTGSDTQYF. In DNA, the CDR3 is TGTGCCAGCTTAAGGACAGGGTCCGATACGCAGTATTTT.

This clonotype was seen at least ten times. Here the CDR3 reads CASSLISGTVSTDTQYF. The DNA of the CDR3 is TGTGCCAGCAGCTTAATTTCCGGGACGGTTAGCACAGATACGCAGTATTTT. This chain joins TRBV5-6 and TRBJ2-3; tentatively, D is TRBD1 or TRBD2 (5 bases each). Germline-derived CDR1 and CDR2 are SGHDT and YYEEEE. CDR3 length: 17 amino acids. V was trimmed by 2 bases and J by 0 bases, leaving 16 bases between them.

This clonotype came up many times. The chain joins TRBV2 to TRBJ1-6, with a possible D match to TRBD1 (6 bases). Germline-derived CDR1 and CDR2 are SNHLY and FYNNEI. Deletions cut 4 bases from V and 9 bases from J, with 19 bases between. This CDR3 has 16 residues. The CDR3 DNA is TGTGCCAGCAGTGTGGACCCTGGGGCAGGGGCTTCACCCCTCCACTTT. It yields the protein CASSVDPGAGASPLHF.

There are many counts of this clonotype. This chain links TRBV19 with TRBJ2-6; TRBD1 is a possible D gene (6 bases). Germline loops: CDR1 LNHDA, CDR2 SQIVND (reference sequence). V was cut by 7 bases and J by 0 bases, with 13 bases left in between. This CDR3 contains 16 residues. CDR3 protein: CASNSRGRSGANVLTF. Here the CDR3 DNA reads TGTGCCAGTAACAGCAGGGGACGCTCTGGGGCCAACGTCCTGACTTTC.

In the case of this clonotype: It differs at one base from a far larger clone, so likely a read error. The V gene is TRBV28, the J gene TRBJ2-1, with 8 nucleotides matching TRBD1. Losses at the gene ends were 5 bases for V and 10 bases for J; bases not matched to a gene: 13. This CDR3 is 15 amino acids long. The V gene's germline CDR1 is MDHEN and CDR2 SYDVKM. CDR3 DNA: TGTGCCAGCAGTCGCACAGGGGGATCTTCCTACGAGCAGTTCTTC. It is translated as CASSRTGGSSYEQFF.

This clonotype was recorded only once. Being one base from a much bigger clone, this may be a read error. V is TRBV19 and J is TRBJ1-1, with a tentative D call TRBD1 (6 bases). Germline V gives CDR1 LNHDA, CDR2 SQIVND (reference sequence). This CDR3 spans 14 amino acids. The V end lost 10 bases, the J end lost 1 base, and 16 bases lay between the germline ends. The CDR3: CAIRGSAANTEAFF. CDR3 nucleotides: TGTGCCATTAGGGGGTCGGCGGCGAACACTGAAGCTTTCTTT. Drawing the rest from reference TRBV19 and TRBJ1-1, the complete variable domain is DGGITQSPKYLFRKEGQNVTLSCEQNLNHDAMYWYRQDPGQGLRLIYYSQIVNDFQKGDIAEGYSVSREKKESFPLTVTSAQKNPTAFYLCAIRGSAANTEAFFGQGTRLTVV.

In its sample, this clonotype was seen many times. The chain uses TRBV5-1 and TRBJ1-2; D might be TRBD1 (5 bases). Germline CDR1 SGHRS, CDR2 YFSETQ. V was clipped by 3 bases and J by 4 bases, with 28 bases between them. This CDR3 contains 19 residues. The CDR3 DNA is TGCGCCAGCAGCTCGTTAGGGGATCGAGATGCGGGCCCGATCTATGGCTACACCTTC. This sequence encodes CASSSLGDRDAGPIYGYTF.

This clonotype has a count of ten or more. V is TRBV9 and J is TRBJ2-1; D tentatively reads TRBD1 or TRBD2 (6 bases each). Deletions cut 4 bases from V and 0 bases from J, with 23 bases between. This CDR3 comprises 19 residues. From germline, CDR1 is SGDLS and CDR2 YYNGEE. CDR3 in amino acids: CASSRRGSRWGASYNEQFF. The CDR3 DNA follows: TGTGCCAGCAGCAGAAGGGGGTCGAGATGGGGGGCCTCCTACAATGAGCAGTTCTTC.

This clonotype was observed many times. The chain is built from TRBV29-1 and TRBJ2-5; TRBD1 might be the D (6 bases). Germline values: CDR1 SQVTM, CDR2 ANQGSEA. The CDR3 totals 14 residues. The V end lost 6 bases, the J end lost 0 bases, and 14 bases lay between the germline ends. This chain's CDR3 is CSVTPDRYQETQYF. The DNA for the CDR3 is TGCAGCGTGACCCCAGACAGGTACCAAGAGACCCAGTACTTC. The variable domain in full, completed from reference TRBV29-1 and TRBJ2-5, reads SAVISQKPSRDICQRGTSLTIQCQVDSQVTMMFWYRQQPGQSLTLIATANQGSEATYESGFVIDKFPISRPNLTFSTLTVSNMSPEDSSIYLCSVTPDRYQETQYFGPGTRLLVL.

This clonotype was recorded many times. The CDR3 sequence: CAWSRQGNQPQHF. DNA for the CDR3: TGTGCCTGGAGTAGGCAGGGGAATCAGCCCCAGCATTTT. The chain links TRBV30 to TRBJ1-5, with D possibly TRBD1 on 6 matching bases. CDR1 is GTSNPN, CDR2 SVGIG, per germline (reference sequence). There are 13 residues in the CDR3. V shed 2 bases and J shed 4 bases, with 9 bases lying between them.

This clonotype was recorded at least ten times. The J gene is TRBJ2-1, the V gene TRBV4-2; 12 nucleotides align to TRBD2. There are 18 residues in the CDR3. With V trimmed by 1 base and J by 5 bases, 9 bases remained unmatched. CDR1 is LGHNA, CDR2 YNFKEQ, per germline. In DNA form, the CDR3 reads TGTGCCAGCAGCCAAGGGACTAGCGGGGAGTGGTGGGACAATGAGCAGTTCTTC. This sequence encodes CASSQGTSGEWWDNEQFF.

In its sample, this clonotype was seen many times. The chain couples TRBV20-1 to TRBJ2-3, with 10 bases identical to TRBD2. Germline trimming cut 1 base from V and 2 bases from J; bases unmatched to any gene: 6. The CDR3 loop spans 16 amino acids. Germline values: CDR1 DFQATT, CDR2 SNEGSKA (reference sequence). The DNA of the CDR3 is TGCAGTGCTAGAGGATTAGCGGGGGGACTCACAGATACGCAGTATTTT. The encoded protein is CSARGLAGGLTDTQYF.

Points on this clonotype: A far larger clone is one base from this, pointing to a likely read error. The CDR3 ends on some other residue instead of the conserved phenylalanine or tryptophan, so this is likely a read error. The genes are TRBV6-8 and TRBJ1-3, with D perhaps matching TRBD1 (6 bases). Germline CDR1 and CDR2: MNHGY and SAAAGT. The CDR3 length is 14 residues. V was pared by 6 bases and J by 4 bases, with 13 bases between. This chain's CDR3 is CASRQGLEGNTIYS. CDR3 DNA sequence: TGTGCCAGCAGGCAGGGGCTGGAGGGAAACACCATATATTCT.